What follows describes a single T cell receptor (beta chain). No antigen is known for it. These data originate in a study of shared clonotypes between healthy human individuals. Study-level findings and limits: Naive CD4 clonotypes overlapped across a few donors at around 4.7%. All-four-donor shared clonotypes had higher generation probabilities than non-shared clonotypes did. Naive subsets generally had larger estimated richness than memory subsets.

Sequencing used immunoSEQ multiplex PCR; TCRdb keeps in-frame clones, though not all of them. This sample has 2 million to 3 million clones; 80% to 95% occur once, and the top ten carry about 0.39%. The TCR originated in a man between 18 and 35 years old in good health. Some clones in this sample may be carry-over from other donors' samples. Material for sequencing was naive CD4+ T cells from PBMCs. Subset in this sample: CD45RA+ positively selected.

For the CDR3, the DNA is TGTGCCAGCAGCTTCCCTGAAGCTTTCTTT. Amino acids: CASSFPEAFF. V usage is TRBV7-9 and J usage is TRBJ1-1; D unresolved. The V end lost 3 bases, the J end lost 6 bases, and 2 bases lay between the germline ends. CDR1 and CDR2 (germline): SEHNR, FQNEAQ (reference sequence). The CDR3 loop spans 10 amino acids. The full variable domain, in which reference TRBV7-9 and TRBJ1-1 provide the parts outside the CDR3, is DTGVSQNPRHKITKRGQNVTFRCDPISEHNRLYWYRQTLGQGPEFLTYFQNEAQLEKSRLLSDRFSAERPKGSFSTLEIQRTEQGDSAMYLCASSFPEAFFGQGTRLTVV.